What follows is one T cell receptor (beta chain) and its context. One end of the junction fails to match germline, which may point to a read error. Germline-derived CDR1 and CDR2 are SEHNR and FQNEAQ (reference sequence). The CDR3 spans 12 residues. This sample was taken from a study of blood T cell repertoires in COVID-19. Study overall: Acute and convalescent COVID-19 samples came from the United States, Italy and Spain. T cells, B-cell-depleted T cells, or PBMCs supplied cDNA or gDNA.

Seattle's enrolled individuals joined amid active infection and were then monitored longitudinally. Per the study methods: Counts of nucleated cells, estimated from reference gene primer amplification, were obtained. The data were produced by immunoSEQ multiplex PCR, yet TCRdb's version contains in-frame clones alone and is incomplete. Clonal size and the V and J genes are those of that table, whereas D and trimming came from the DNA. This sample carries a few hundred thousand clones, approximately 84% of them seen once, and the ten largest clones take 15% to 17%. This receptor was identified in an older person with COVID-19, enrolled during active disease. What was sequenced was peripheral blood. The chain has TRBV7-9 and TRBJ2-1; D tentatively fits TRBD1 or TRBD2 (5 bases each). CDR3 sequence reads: CASRLEGLPDFF. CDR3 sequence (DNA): TGTGCCAGCAGGTTAGAGGGGCTGCCAGACTTCTTC.